One sample yielded the 2 T cell receptor beta chains listed below, sequenced in a study of OX40 agonist ivuxolimab in advanced cancers. This table comes from immunoSEQ multiplex PCR, and its TCRdb copy is limited to in-frame clones, with some not included. The data hold about 62,000 clones, with 75% to 90% observed a single time. Sequencing was performed on CD4+ or CD8+ T cells sorted from blood, taken in a trial of the OX40 agonist ivuxolimab. These receptors were obtained from an adult with an advanced solid tumor such as melanoma, head and neck, liver or kidney cancer.

The chain uses TRBV7-2 and TRBJ2-7; D might be TRBD1 (5 bases). The CDR3 is made up of 17 amino acids. Germline assignment: CDR1 SGHTA and CDR2 FQGNSA. V lost 3 bases to trimming and J lost 3 bases, with 21 bases between them. The CDR3 DNA reads as TGTGCCAGCAGCTTTATCGTATGGGGCCGAAACAACTACGAGCAGTACTTC. Its translation is CASSFIVWGRNNYEQYF.

This clone was seen a handful of times. The rearrangement joins TRBV5-4 to TRBJ1-1, with 7 bases lining up with TRBD1. From germline, CDR1 is SGHNT and CDR2 YYREEE (reference sequence). V shed 0 bases, J shed 8 bases, and the junction held 4 bases outside the gene matches. This CDR3 is built from 13 residues. CDR3 region: CASSLEQGSEAFF. The CDR3, as DNA: TGTGCCAGCAGCTTGGAACAGGGGTCCGAAGCTTTCTTT.